This T cell receptor (beta chain) was sequenced in a study of human T cells and chemical hapten exposure. General study results and limits: Significantly more large CDR3 similarity clusters arose among expanded TCRs than among controls.

The time point is: patch test 3, about 24 weeks after DPC sensitization. As for treatment: therapeutic diphenylcyclopropenone sensitization with weekly scalp DPC. Total RNA was extracted from unfractionated whole blood. Only after blood had been drawn was each patch test applied. The germline V gene has CDR1 DFQATT and CDR2 SNEGSKA (reference sequence). The CDR3 has 11 residues. V lost 0 bases and J lost 8, with 7 bases in between. TCRdb itself ran the RACE reads through MiXCR, one entry per CDR3 protein. The sample has tens of thousands of distinct CDR3 sequences; around a tenth are singletons. Worth noting for this clonotype: Its antigen remains unknown.

The gene calls are TRBV20-1 and TRBJ1-2; D ambiguous. This TCR was recovered from a man between 45 and 60 years old with alopecia areata. Some clones in this sample may be carry-over from other donors' samples. The source was whole blood, collected in connection with sensitization to the hapten diphenylcyclopropenone (DPC). The CDR3, as DNA: TGCAGTGCTAGAGATGAACTCGGCTACACCTTC. Translation gives CSARDELGYTF.